The rows below give T cell receptor beta chains drawn from one sample of a study of T cells after yellow fever vaccination. Each CDR3 protein gets one entry after TCRdb re-called the 5' RACE reads with MiXCR. The profile shows under 700,000 distinct CDR3 sequences, roughly a sixth of them singletons. The sequences come from PBMCs, collected about 5 days after the first yellow fever vaccination. These receptor sequences come from a man younger than 35 who received the YFV17D yellow fever vaccine. Each CDR3 is given with its conserved first and last residue. The D gene is left open where the match is weak. Some rows have no size entry. The others give once, few or many, or a class for an expanded clone.

TRBJ2-2 | TRBV3-1 | - | - | CASSLTRDLYTGELFF | TGTGCCAGCAGCTTGACCAGGGACCTCTACACCGGGGAGCTGTTTTTT
TRBJ2-3 | TRBV20-1 | TRBD2 | - | CSARDPLAGTDTQYF | TGCAGTGCTAGAGACCCCCTAGCGGGCACAGATACGCAGTATTTT
TRBJ2-2 | TRBV7-2 | - | few | CASNPSNTGELFF | TGTGCCAGCAACCCTAGTAATACCGGGGAGCTGTTTTTT
TRBJ2-2 | TRBV6-2/TRBV6-3 | - | - | CASSHGTPELFF | TGTGCCAGCAGCCACGGGACACCGGAGCTGTTTTTT
TRBJ2-1 | TRBV10-3 | - | few | CAISVSGFDNEQFF | TGTGCCATCAGCGTCTCTGGGTTTGATAATGAGCAGTTCTTC
TRBJ1-3 | TRBV3-1 | - | few | CASSHRSGNTIYF | TGTGCCAGCAGCCATAGATCTGGAAACACCATATATTTT
TRBJ2-1 | TRBV4-3 | - | many | CASSQDGDYSYNEQFF | TGCGCCAGCAGCCAAGACGGCGATTACTCCTACAATGAGCAGTTCTTC
TRBJ2-3 | TRBV6-5 | - | - | CASSYRAGRQYF | TGTGCCAGCAGTTACCGGGCAGGGAGGCAGTATTTT
TRBJ2-5 | TRBV4-1 | - | - | CASSQVHQGGETQYF | TGCGCCAGCAGCCAAGTTCACCAGGGGGGAGAGACCCAGTACTTC
TRBJ2-5 | TRBV27 | TRBD1 | - | CASSLMTGGETQYF | TGTGCCAGCAGTTTAATGACAGGGGGAGAGACCCAGTACTTC
TRBJ2-1 | TRBV30 | TRBD2 | - | CAWSVGTSGADEQFF | TGTGCCTGGAGTGTCGGGACTAGCGGGGCTGATGAGCAGTTCTTC
TRBJ1-6 | TRBV7-9 | - | many | CASSLTWTSRRSPLHF | TGTGCCAGCAGCTTAACTTGGACCAGCCGGCGTTCACCCCTCCACTTT
TRBJ2-3 | TRBV27 | - | - | CASAIPLGGRTDTQYF | TGTGCCAGCGCCATCCCTCTGGGGGGGCGGACAGATACGCAGTATTTT
TRBJ2-7 | TRBV20-1 | - | few | CSAPIPGLPLYEQYF | TGCAGTGCACCGATTCCGGGACTTCCTCTGTACGAGCAGTACTTC
TRBJ1-2 | TRBV25-1 | TRBD1 | few | CASSQGDRFYGYTF | TGTGCCAGCAGTCAGGGGGACAGGTTCTATGGCTACACCTTC
TRBJ1-1 | TRBV5-4 | TRBD1 | many | CASSSADRGNTEAFF | TGTGCCAGCAGCTCCGCTGACAGGGGGAACACTGAAGCTTTCTTT
TRBJ2-7 | TRBV10-3 | TRBD1 | few | CAISEGQVAYEQYF | TGTGCCATCAGTGAGGGACAGGTTGCCTACGAGCAGTACTTC
TRBJ2-5 | TRBV7-9 | TRBD2 | many | CASSTGLAGGETQYF | TGCGCCAGCAGCACGGGACTAGCGGGGGGTGAGACCCAGTACTTC
TRBJ2-5 | TRBV6-5 | TRBD1 | - | CASSLKQGAQTQYF | TGTGCCAGCAGTTTAAAACAGGGGGCGCAGACCCAGTACTTC
TRBJ2-6 | TRBV6-2/TRBV6-3 | - | - | CASSFLGASVLTF | TGTGCCAGCAGTTTTCTGGGCGCCTCCGTCCTGACTTTC
TRBJ2-2 | TRBV6-5 | - | - | CASSYSIIVREPTGELFF | TGTGCCAGCAGTTACTCGATCATAGTAAGGGAACCCACCGGGGAGCTGTTTTTT
TRBJ2-1 | TRBV30 | - | few | CAWNQYNEQFF | TGTGCCTGGAATCAGTACAATGAGCAGTTCTTC
TRBJ1-6 | TRBV4-3 | - | - | CASSQELLTSNSPLHF | TGCGCCAGCAGCCAAGAGTTATTAACATCCAACTCACCCCTCCACTTT
TRBJ2-1 | TRBV11-3 | - | many | CASSRGQYNEQFF | TGTGCCAGCAGCCGTGGACAGTACAATGAGCAGTTCTTC
TRBJ1-1 | TRBV4-1 | - | - | CASSQDGGVAFF | TGCGCCAGCAGCCAAGACGGCGGAGTAGCTTTCTTT
TRBJ2-3 | TRBV4-1 | - | - | CASSQDGTDTQYF | TGCGCCAGCAGCCAAGACGGCACAGATACGCAGTATTTT
TRBJ2-1 | TRBV25-1 | TRBD2 | few | CASSGGRASNEQFF | TGTGCCAGCAGCGGGGGGAGGGCTTCCAATGAGCAGTTCTTC
TRBJ1-1 | TRBV29-1 | TRBD1 | - | CSVERQGLNTEAFF | TGCAGCGTCGAAAGACAGGGACTGAACACTGAAGCTTTCTTT
TRBJ1-1 | TRBV7-2 | TRBD1 | - | CASSTRQGGNTEAFF | TGTGCCAGCAGCACAAGACAGGGAGGGAACACTGAAGCTTTCTTT
TRBJ2-2 | TRBV7-3 | - | - | CASSSGLTGELFF | TGTGCCAGCAGCTCCGGACTAACCGGGGAGCTGTTTTTT
TRBJ2-5 | TRBV7-2 | TRBD1 | - | CASSRQGLSETQYF | TGTGCCAGCAGCAGACAGGGGTTGTCAGAGACCCAGTACTTC
TRBJ2-5 | TRBV7-2 | - | many | CASSFTLQETQYF | TGTGCCAGCAGCTTCACTTTGCAAGAGACCCAGTACTTC
TRBJ2-3 | TRBV20-1 | TRBD2 | - | CSAGGSGGPTASTDTQYF | TGCAGTGCTGGGGGTAGCGGGGGGCCCACCGCTAGCACAGATACGCAGTATTTT
TRBJ2-7 | TRBV12-3/TRBV12-4 | - | few | CASSRGQGVIPYEQYF | TGTGCCAGCAGTAGGGGTCAGGGCGTAATACCCTACGAGCAGTACTTC
TRBJ1-2 | TRBV7-2 | TRBD1 | once | CASSVHRGQGYTF | TGTGCCAGCAGCGTTCACAGGGGGCAGGGCTACACCTTC
TRBJ2-5 | TRBV20-1 | TRBD2 | few | CSAIGGVETQYF | TGCAGTGCTATCGGGGGGGTGGAGACCCAGTACTTC
TRBJ2-1 | TRBV7-7 | - | - | CASSQERGEQFF | TGTGCTAGCAGTCAGGAACGGGGTGAGCAGTTCTTC
TRBJ1-5 | TRBV7-2 | - | many | CASSLEELNSYQPQHF | TGTGCCAGCAGCTTAGAGGAACTTAATTCATATCAGCCCCAGCATTTT
TRBJ2-3 | TRBV5-1 | - | many | CASSLEGTSTDTQYF | TGCGCCAGCAGCTTGGAAGGGACTAGCACAGATACGCAGTATTTT
TRBJ1-1 | TRBV12-3/TRBV12-4 | TRBD1 | once | CASSPPTGMNTEAFF | TGTGCCAGCAGCCCCCCGACAGGGATGAACACTGAAGCTTTCTTT
TRBJ1-2 | TRBV27 | - | - | CASGLNRSGGYTF | TGTGCCAGCGGACTAAATAGATCTGGGGGCTACACCTTC
TRBJ1-4 | TRBV7-2 | - | few | CASSLVPNGEKLFF | TGTGCCAGCAGCTTAGTTCCGAACGGGGAAAAACTGTTTTTT
TRBJ1-1 | TRBV9 | - | - | CASSIRWNTEAFF | TGTGCCAGCAGCATACGCTGGAACACTGAAGCTTTCTTT
TRBJ2-5 | TRBV7-9 | - | few | CASSLVDSGGTQYF | TGTGCCAGCAGCTTAGTAGATAGCGGCGGGACCCAGTACTTC
TRBJ2-2 | TRBV7-2 | TRBD1 | - | CASSLFQDLLLPGQVNTGELFF | TGTGCCAGCAGCTTATTCCAAGACCTTCTCTTACCGGGACAGGTGAACACCGGGGAGCTGTTTTTT
TRBJ2-2 | TRBV20-1 | - | few | CSARDMTQAGELFF | TGCAGTGCTAGAGATATGACACAAGCCGGGGAGCTGTTTTTT
TRBJ1-4 | TRBV7-9 | - | few | CASSLTAINEKLFF | TGTGCCAGCAGCTTGACAGCGATTAATGAAAAACTGTTTTTT
TRBJ1-3 | TRBV11-2 | - | - | CASSPAGWIGNTIYF | TGTGCCAGCAGCCCGGCCGGCTGGATTGGAAACACCATATATTTT
TRBJ1-2 | TRBV9 | - | - | CASSVEGTPLYGYTF | TGTGCCAGCAGCGTAGAGGGAACTCCTCTCTATGGCTACACCTTC
TRBJ2-7 | TRBV7-2 | - | few | CASSLGLVGEQYF | TGTGCCAGCAGCTTAGGACTCGTAGGCGAGCAGTACTTC
TRBJ1-2 | TRBV7-2 | - | few | CASSGGPLGYGYTF | TGTGCCAGCAGCGGAGGACCGCTGGGCTATGGCTACACCTTC
TRBJ2-1 | TRBV4-3 | TRBD2 | few | CASSQYGGAEGEQFF | TGCGCCAGCAGCCAATACGGGGGGGCCGAGGGTGAGCAGTTCTTC